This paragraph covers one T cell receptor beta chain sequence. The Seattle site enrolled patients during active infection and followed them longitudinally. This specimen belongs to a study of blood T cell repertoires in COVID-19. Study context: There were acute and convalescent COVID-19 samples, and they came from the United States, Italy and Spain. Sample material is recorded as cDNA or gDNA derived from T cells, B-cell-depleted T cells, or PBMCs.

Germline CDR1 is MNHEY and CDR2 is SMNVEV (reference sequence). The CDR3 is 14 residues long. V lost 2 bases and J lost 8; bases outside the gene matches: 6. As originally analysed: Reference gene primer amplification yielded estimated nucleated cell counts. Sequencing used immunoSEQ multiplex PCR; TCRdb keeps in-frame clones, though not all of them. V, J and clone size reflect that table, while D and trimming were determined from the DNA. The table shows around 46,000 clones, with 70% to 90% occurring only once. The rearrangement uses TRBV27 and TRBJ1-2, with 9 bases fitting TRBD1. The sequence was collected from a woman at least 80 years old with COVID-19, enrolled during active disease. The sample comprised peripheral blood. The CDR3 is CASSLGTGLRGYTF. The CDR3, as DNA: TGTGCCAGCAGTTTAGGGACAGGGTTGAGGGGCTACACCTTC.